These T cell receptor beta chains were read from a single sample in a study of cytomegalovirus exposure and HLA in healthy donors. Sequencing was performed with immunoSEQ multiplex PCR; in TCRdb, only in-frame clones are kept and a portion is missing. Its table records about 33,000 clones. Material: PBMCs. These receptors originate from a woman aged 35 to 49 in good health and CMV-seropositive. The CDR3 runs from the conserved cysteine through the conserved F or W.

CASSLPGKDTDTQYF	TRBV11-2	TRBJ2-3	15
CASSLDPRVLGAEQYF	TRBV11-2	TRBJ2-7	16
CASSIKRFQETQYF	TRBV19	TRBJ2-5	14
CASSQAGGAYNEQFF	TRBV4-3	TRBJ2-1	15
CASSNMGVTRQFF	TRBV10-1	TRBJ2-1	13
CASSERREGRNEQFF	TRBV25-1	TRBJ2-1	15
CASSPLRGVTYEQYF	TRBV14	TRBJ2-7	15
CASSRLADSYEQYF	TRBV7-9	TRBJ2-7	14
CASGGRQPESEQYF	TRBV6-5	TRBJ2-7	14
CASSPSDRAGNEKLFF	TRBV7-8	TRBJ1-4	16
CASSRGGGNTGELFF	TRBV5-4	TRBJ2-2	15
CASSPLGRHYEQYF	TRBV18	TRBJ2-7	14
CASSASGRNTDTQYF	TRBV2	TRBJ2-3	15